The next 30 T cell receptor beta chains were all read from a single sample in a study of regulatory T cells in long-lasting Graves disease. Time point given: newly diagnosed GD, antithyroid drugs for less than 3 months. PBMCs were the source of the RNA used for TCR sequencing. Construction of TCR beta libraries relied on iRepertoire HTBI primers and on Arm-PCR targeting CDR3 regions. TCRdb processed the multiplex PCR reads anew with MiXCR; each CDR3 protein has one entry. Among under 450,000 distinct CDR3 sequences listed, about 17% were seen once. These data were also filed under a second study, of T cells in Graves' hyperthyroidism and ophthalmopathy.

The sequenced sample was peripheral blood mononuclear cells (PBMCs), obtained at new diagnosis, from a patient treated with antithyroid drugs. The origin of the receptors is a woman aged 18-35 years with Graves disease.

This clonotype has at least ten counts. One junction end disagrees with the germline gene, perhaps due to a read error. This chain links TRBV3-1 with TRBJ1-2; D remains unclear. This CDR3 is 14 amino acids long. The germline V gene has CDR1 LGHDT and CDR2 YNNKEL (reference sequence). CDR3 DNA: TGTGCCAGCAGCCAAGATCCGGGGTCCTATGGCCACACCTTC. This sequence encodes CASSQDPGSYGHTF.

A word on this clonotype: This may stem from a read error, because a much larger clone lies one nucleotide away. The chain combines TRBV15 with TRBJ2-7; 9 bases line up with TRBD2. This CDR3 contains 16 residues. The germline CDR1 and CDR2 sequences are LNHNV and YYDKDF (reference sequence). The ends lost 3 bases at V and 1 base at J; junction bases unmatched: 7. CDR3 nucleotides: TGTGCCACCAGCAGGGGGGATAGCGGGAGATCCTACGAGCAGTACTTC. Amino acids: CATSRGDSGRSYEQYF.

The table lists this clonotype with a few counts. The V and J genes are TRBV12-3 or TRBV12-4 and TRBJ1-5; no reliable D call. Trimming pared 5 bases from V and 4 bases from J, leaving 15 bases between. The CDR3 runs to 15 residues. CDR3 protein: CASSEGSTGNQPQHF. The CDR3 nucleotides read TGTGCCAGCAGTGAAGGGTCCACGGGGAATCAGCCCCAGCATTTT.

The table lists this clonotype with many counts. The chain employs TRBV5-1 and TRBJ1-4; D perhaps matches TRBD1 (5 bases). Germline assignment: CDR1 SGHRS and CDR2 YFSETQ. The CDR3 is made up of 18 amino acids. Trimming removed 4 bases at V and 0 bases at J, with 19 bases between. The CDR3 protein is CASSSRMTEIATNEKLFF. CDR3 sequence (DNA): TGCGCCAGCAGCAGCAGGATGACAGAAATAGCAACTAATGAAAAACTGTTTTTT.

This clonotype was detected many times. The chain carries TRBV2 and TRBJ2-1; 9 bases map to TRBD2. This CDR3 is built from 14 residues. Germline loops: CDR1 SNHLY, CDR2 FYNNEI. V lost 8 bases and J lost 6; bases outside the gene matches: 8. This CDR3 is CASHSGRTVNEQFF. Here the CDR3 DNA reads TGTGCCAGCCATAGCGGGAGAACGGTCAATGAGCAGTTCTTC.

This clonotype was found many times. V and J are TRBV12-3 or TRBV12-4 and TRBJ2-5, with 10 bases fitting TRBD2. The CDR3 has 15 amino acids. V dropped 6 bases and J dropped 5; count of bases not matched to a gene: 9. The DNA for the CDR3 is TGTGCCAGCAGCTTTCTAGCGGGGGCGACGGAGACCCAGTACTTC. Encoded protein: CASSFLAGATETQYF.

Concerning this clonotype: One base away lies a much larger clone, so this may be a sequencing read error. The J gene is TRBJ2-1, the V gene TRBV7-3; no firm D call. The CDR3 has 12 residues. CDR1 is SGHTA and CDR2 is FQGTGA in the germline V gene. CDR3 in amino acids: CANSPGPHEQFF. CDR3 in DNA: TGTGCCAACAGCCCCGGGCCCCATGAGCAGTTCTTC.

Concerning this clonotype itself: The CDR3 does not close with the conserved phenylalanine or tryptophan, likely indicating a read error. The DNA of the CDR3 is TGTGCCAGCAGTTCGCCAGGGGGCAATCAGCCCCAGCATTCT. It translates to CASSSPGGNQPQHS. V usage is TRBV12-3 or TRBV12-4 and J usage is TRBJ1-5; a weak D match, TRBD1 (6 bases). The CDR3 is 14 amino acids. Trimming cost V 4 bases and J 2 bases, with 9 bases left between them.

This clonotype was counted a few times. The chain is built from TRBV4-1 and TRBJ2-7, with 7 bases that match TRBD2. V trimming: 3 bases; J trimming: 0 bases; junction bases outside the gene matches: 5. From germline, CDR1 is MGHRA and CDR2 YSYEKL. This CDR3 has 15 residues. This chain's CDR3 is CASSQDRDYSYEQYF. CDR3 nucleotide sequence: TGCGCCAGCAGCCAGGACCGGGACTACTCCTACGAGCAGTACTTC.

This clonotype showed up many times. V gene TRBV20-1 combines with J gene TRBJ1-4; tentatively, D is TRBD1 (5 bases). The CDR3 consists of 16 residues. Looked up from germline, CDR1 is DFQATT and CDR2 is SNEGSKA (reference sequence). Trimming cost V 5 bases and J 3 bases, with 19 bases left between them. CDR3 coding DNA: TGCAGTGCTTCTTCCCTCGACAGTGGGCCTAATGAAAAACTGTTTTTT. Its protein product is CSASSLDSGPNEKLFF.

Many counts were recorded for this clonotype. This chain uses TRBV15 with TRBJ1-1; D is ambiguous. CDR3 length: 15 amino acids. The V gene lost 0 bases and the J gene lost 5 bases, with 13 bases spanning the gap. Germline CDR1 and CDR2: LNHNV and YYDKDF (reference sequence). CDR3: CATSRDSIKATEAFF. The CDR3 DNA follows: TGTGCCACCAGCAGAGATAGCATTAAGGCAACTGAAGCTTTCTTT.

This clonotype turned up a few times. Sequence at one end of the junction differs from germline and may be a read error. This chain uses TRBV12-3 or TRBV12-4 with TRBJ1-1; tentatively, D is TRBD1 (6 bases). The CDR3 extends over 17 amino acids. CDR3 nucleotide sequence: TGTGCCAGCAATCGACAGGTAGGGGGAGTAAGAAACACTGAAGCTTCCTTT. This translates into CASNRQVGGVRNTEASF.

This clonotype appeared many times. The V call is TRBV20-1, the J call TRBJ1-4; 10 positions match TRBD1. Trimming cost V 5 bases and J 6 bases; bases outside gene matches: 6. There are 14 residues in the CDR3. Germline CDR1 DFQATT, CDR2 SNEGSKA (reference sequence). The CDR3 DNA reads TGCAGTGCTGGACGGACAGGGGGAGATGAAAAACTGTTTTTT. Protein sequence: CSAGRTGGDEKLFF.

This clonotype appeared a few times. This likely came from a read error, as a far larger clone is one base away. The genes are TRBV20-1 and TRBJ2-3, with D perhaps TRBD2 (5 bases). The J call may be faulty, since TRBJ2-1 better matches the DNA end. CDR1 DFQATT and CDR2 SNEGSKA come from the germline V gene (reference sequence). CDR3 length: 13 residues. CDR3 residues: CSASRTDYNKQFF. The CDR3 DNA reads as TGCAGTGCCTCGCGGACCGACTACAATAAGCAGTTCTTC.

This clonotype was seen at least ten times. This chain links TRBV11-2 with TRBJ1-1, with D uncertain. This CDR3 is built from 14 residues. Germline V lookup: CDR1 SGHAT, CDR2 FQNNGV. V was pared by 1 base and J by 4 bases, with 10 bases between. In nucleotides, the CDR3 is TGTGCCAGCAGCTTAGGCGGTTACGGCACTGAAGCTTTCTTT. This translates into CASSLGGYGTEAFF.

A few counts support this clonotype. The chain employs TRBV6-4 and TRBJ2-1; 9 positions match TRBD2. The junction had 5 bases not matched to a gene; V was cut back by 3 bases and J by 2 bases. The CDR3 covers 16 residues. Per the germline V gene, CDR1 is MRHNA and CDR2 is SNTAGT. CDR3 nucleotide sequence: TGTGCCAGCAGTGAATCTAGCGGGAACCCCTACAATGAGCAGTTCTTC. Its translation is CASSESSGNPYNEQFF.

This clonotype was seen at least ten times. This chain uses TRBV11-2 with TRBJ2-5, with 8 bases lining up with TRBD2. Germline trimming cut 6 bases from V and 3 bases from J; bases unmatched to any gene: 12. The CDR3 runs to 16 residues. The germline V gene has CDR1 SGHAT and CDR2 FQNNGV. The CDR3 is CASSGTSSQRKETQYF. In nucleotides, the CDR3 is TGTGCCAGCAGTGGGACTAGTTCCCAACGGAAAGAGACCCAGTACTTC.

Points on this clonotype: Possible read error: a much larger clone is one base away. The chain recombines TRBV6-1 with TRBJ1-2; D is possibly TRBD1 (5 bases). Trimming removed 1 base from V and 8 bases from J, with 17 bases in between. Germline V gene data show CDR1 as MNHNS and CDR2 as SASEGT. The CDR3 extends over 15 amino acids. This chain's CDR3 is CASSEGGRAPQGYTF. In DNA, the CDR3 is TGTGCCAGCAGTGAAGGAGGCAGGGCTCCGCAGGGCTACACCTTC.

This clonotype has at least ten counts. This chain uses TRBV10-3 with TRBJ2-3; D is unclear. Germline V gene lookup returns CDR1 ENHRY and CDR2 SYGVKD. Deletions cut 5 bases from V and 5 bases from J, with 8 bases between. This CDR3 is 12 amino acids long. CDR3 coding DNA: TGTGCCATCAGTTCGACGGAAGATACGCAGTATTTT. This translates into CAISSTEDTQYF.

The V gene is TRBV19, the J gene TRBJ2-4; 8 nucleotides line up with TRBD2. The CDR3 sequence is 17 residues long. CDR1 is LNHDA, CDR2 SQIVND, per germline (reference sequence). Trimming removed 0 bases from V and 8 bases from J; junction bases left unmatched: 12. The CDR3 sequence: CASSIEGHGRAVYIQYF. The CDR3 DNA sequence: TGTGCCAGTAGTATAGAGGGGCACGGGAGGGCCGTTTACATTCAGTACTTC.

This clonotype came up many times. This chain connects TRBV2 to TRBJ2-5, with no clear D. Germline V gene lookup returns CDR1 SNHLY and CDR2 FYNNEI. The CDR3 spans 13 residues. V was trimmed by 5 bases and J by 0 bases, leaving 7 bases between them. This CDR3 reads CASSSRHQETQYF. DNA for the CDR3: TGTGCCAGCAGTTCCAGGCACCAAGAGACCCAGTACTTC.

This clonotype was counted many times. The CDR3 DNA reads TGTGCCAGCGGGAATCTAGCGGAATCCTACGAGCAGTACTTC. Translating it yields CASGNLAESYEQYF. The V gene is TRBV7-2, the J gene TRBJ2-7, with 7 nucleotides matching TRBD2. V lost 8 bases, J lost 1 base, and 8 bases stayed unmatched. The germline V gene has CDR1 SGHTA and CDR2 FQGNSA. The CDR3 runs to 14 residues.

The CDR3 sequence: CASTATGGSQETQYF. CDR3 DNA: TGTGCCTCCACGGCGACGGGAGGTTCACAAGAGACCCAGTACTTC. The V and J genes are TRBV9 and TRBJ2-5; 7 positions match TRBD2. Germline lookup yields CDR1 SGDLS and CDR2 YYNGEE. With 10 bases clipped from V and 2 bases from J, the junction kept 14 bases outside the gene matches. CDR3 length equals 15 residues.

The sample holds many counts of this clonotype. The chain carries TRBV11-2 and TRBJ2-1; tentatively, D is TRBD2 (5 bases). Germline V gene sequence: CDR1 SGHAT, CDR2 FQNNGV. The CDR3 runs 15 residues. V lost 3 bases, J lost 6 bases, and 15 bases lay in between. The CDR3 loop reads CASSFGPRGRNEQFF. The CDR3 region has the DNA TGTGCCAGCAGCTTCGGACCCAGAGGGCGCAATGAGCAGTTCTTC.

The rearrangement joins TRBV10-3 to TRBJ2-5; 8 bases fit TRBD2. Germline V gene sequence: CDR1 ENHRY, CDR2 SYGVKD. J gave up 4 bases and V 5 bases, and 0 bases lay outside the gene matches. CDR3 size: 12 residues. The CDR3 sequence is CAISSGGETQYF. CDR3 coding DNA: TGTGCCATCAGTAGCGGGGGAGAGACCCAGTACTTC.

This clonotype showed up many times. The chain links TRBV30 to TRBJ1-2; 7 bases fit TRBD1. Losses at the gene ends were 4 bases for V and 7 bases for J; bases not matched to a gene: 12. The CDR3 totals 14 residues. CDR1 and CDR2 (germline): GTSNPN, SVGIG (reference sequence). The CDR3 coding sequence is TGTGCCTGGACCCGTCCAGGGGGGAAGGTTGGCTACACCTTC. Protein product: CAWTRPGGKVGYTF.

This clonotype turned up a few times. The chain links TRBV29-1 to TRBJ1-2, with D hard to call. Deletions cut 6 bases from V and 8 bases from J, with 7 bases between. Germline V gene lookup returns CDR1 SQVTM and CDR2 ANQGSEA. This CDR3 comprises 9 residues. The CDR3 is CSVPEGYTF. The CDR3 coding sequence is TGCAGCGTCCCGGAGGGCTACACCTTC.

This clonotype was observed at least ten times. This rearrangement joins TRBV28 to TRBJ1-4; D remains unclear. This CDR3 has 14 amino acids. Germline CDR1 is MDHEN and CDR2 is SYDVKM. Trimming took 5 bases from V and 7 from J, leaving 14 bases between them. The CDR3 here is CASSVGLASEKLFF. CDR3 in DNA: TGTGCCAGCAGTGTAGGCCTCGCTAGTGAAAAACTGTTTTTT.

This clonotype appeared many times. The genes are TRBV27 and TRBJ2-6; D is unclear. Trimming removed 8 bases from V and 0 bases from J, with 8 bases in between. Germline-derived CDR1 and CDR2 are MNHEY and SMNVEV (reference sequence). The CDR3 has 14 residues. CDR3 in amino acids: CASGSNSGANVLTF. The CDR3 coding sequence is TGTGCCAGCGGATCTAACTCTGGGGCCAACGTCCTGACTTTC. The entire variable domain, with the rest obtained from reference TRBV27 and TRBJ2-6, is as follows: EAQVTQNPRYLITVTGKKLTVTCSQNMNHEYMSWYRQDPGLGLRQIYYSMNVEVTDKGDVPEGYKVSRKEKRNFPLILESPSPNQTSLYFCASGSNSGANVLTFGAGSRLTVL.

This clonotype has a count of ten or more. V gene TRBV12-3 or TRBV12-4 combines with J gene TRBJ2-7, with a weak D call TRBD1 (5 bases). V lost 5 bases and J lost 4, with 15 bases in between. The CDR3 is made up of 14 amino acids. In DNA form, the CDR3 reads TGTGCCAGCAGTCCCCAGGGAACCGGGTACGAGCAGTACTTC. It codes for CASSPQGTGYEQYF.